These 20 T cell receptor beta chains were sequenced from one sample in a study of siplizumab effects on memory and regulatory T cells. Antigens for these TCRs are unknown. Mixed lymphocyte reaction cells underwent less than 7 days of coculture at 37°C. Using immunoSEQ multiplex PCR, the repertoire was profiled, and TCRdb retains in-frame clones only, with some absent. The data show fewer than 20,000 clones, approximately 50% seen once. What was sequenced was CFSE-low (dividing) CD4+ T cells sorted from an allogeneic mixed lymphocyte reaction. These receptors all stem from a human donor in good health; the cells came from an allogeneic mixed lymphocyte reaction.

The chain has TRBV4-3 and TRBJ2-3, with D uncertain. The length of the CDR3 is 16 residues. The ends were cut back, 2 bases at V and 2 bases at J, with 14 bases in the middle. From germline, CDR1 is LGHNA and CDR2 YSLEER. CDR3 bases: TGCGCCAGCAGCCAACAGTCACGACCGAACACAGATACGCAGTATTTT. Its protein is CASSQQSRPNTDTQYF.

This clone was observed a handful of times. The chain is built from TRBV6-5 and TRBJ1-1, with 7 bases fitting TRBD1. CDR1 is MNHEY and CDR2 is SVGAGI in the germline V gene. The CDR3 consists of 14 residues. V was clipped by 0 bases and J by 4 bases; unmatched bases: 2. The CDR3 DNA reads TGTGCCAGCAGTTACTCAGCAGGGGGCACTGAAGCTTTCTTT. As protein: CASSYSAGGTEAFF.

This clone turned up a few times. V usage is TRBV5-4 and J usage is TRBJ2-7; 11 bases align to TRBD2. V lost 4 bases and J lost 4; bases outside the gene matches: 10. The CDR3 totals 16 residues. CDR1 is SGHNT and CDR2 is YYREEE in the germline V gene (reference sequence). The CDR3 sequence: CASSPTQTSGVYEQYF. The CDR3 DNA follows: TGTGCCAGCAGCCCAACTCAGACTAGCGGGGTGTACGAGCAGTACTTC.

In its sample, this clone is medium-sized. V is TRBV7-3 and J is TRBJ1-2; D not certain. V was clipped by 0 bases and J by 8 bases, with 10 bases between them. The CDR3 extends over 13 amino acids. Germline V lookup: CDR1 SGHTA, CDR2 FQGTGA. The CDR3 spells CASSLTQGFGYTF. Here the CDR3 DNA reads TGTGCCAGCAGCTTAACGCAAGGGTTCGGCTACACCTTC.

This clone is termed medium-sized (0.01 to 0.1%). The chain combines TRBV5-1 with TRBJ2-5, with 8 bases lining up with TRBD2. V shed 4 bases and J 5 bases; nucleotides not matched to a gene: 10. In germline, CDR1 is SGHRS, CDR2 YFSETQ. CDR3 length equals 15 residues. The CDR3 nucleotides read TGCGCCAGCAGCCGGGACGACCCGGGAGGGGAGACCCAGTACTTC. As protein: CASSRDDPGGETQYF.

The chain links TRBV6-5 to TRBJ2-7; 9 positions match TRBD1. V was pared by 8 bases and J by 4 bases, with 15 bases of the junction left unmatched. CDR1 and CDR2 from the germline V gene are MNHEY and SVGAGI. This CDR3 has 16 residues. The CDR3 nucleotides read TGTGCCAGCGGTTCTAATGCCGGGACAGGGAGGTACGAGCAGTACTTC. It codes for CASGSNAGTGRYEQYF.

The chain links TRBV4-3 to TRBJ2-4; 12 positions match TRBD2. The J segment lost 8 bases and the V segment lost 4 bases, leaving 3 bases of the junction unmatched. The CDR3 is 14 residues long. CDR1 LGHNA and CDR2 YSLEER come from the germline V gene. This CDR3 is CASSLLAGGDIQYF. Written as DNA, the CDR3 is TGCGCCAGCAGCCTTCTAGCGGGGGGGGACATTCAGTACTTC.

This rearrangement joins TRBV19 to TRBJ1-2, with D hard to call. Germline V gene sequence: CDR1 LNHDA, CDR2 SQIVND (reference sequence). V lost 7 bases and J lost 4, with 13 bases in between. This CDR3 region has 13 residues. The CDR3 is CASTDYPFYGYTF. The CDR3 region has the DNA TGTGCCAGTACGGATTACCCATTCTATGGCTACACCTTC.

J is TRBJ1-1 and V is TRBV18, with D unresolved. V shed 5 bases and J shed 3 bases, with 19 bases lying between them. The CDR3 has 16 amino acids. Germline lookup yields CDR1 KGHSH and CDR2 LQKENI. CDR3 residues: CASSTNQVGRDTEAFF. The CDR3 DNA reads TGTGCCAGCTCAACAAACCAGGTGGGGAGGGACACTGAAGCTTTCTTT.

This chain uses TRBV5-1 with TRBJ1-6; TRBD1 matches at 9 bases. The length of the CDR3 is 17 residues. CDR1 is SGHRS, CDR2 YFSETQ, per germline. Trimming took 4 bases from V and 6 from J; bases not matched to a gene: 11. CDR3 sequence reads: CASSGSGTGIGNSPLHF. The DNA for the CDR3 is TGCGCCAGCAGCGGGTCCGGGACAGGGATCGGTAATTCACCCCTCCACTTT.

The genes are TRBV11-2 and TRBJ2-1; 9 bases match TRBD1. Losses at the gene ends were 5 bases for V and 7 bases for J; bases not matched to a gene: 9. This CDR3 contains 15 residues. CDR1 and CDR2 from the germline V gene are SGHAT and FQNNGV. The CDR3 DNA reads as TGTGCCAGCAGCCAGAACAGGGGGCAGTTGAATGAGCAGTTCTTC. It specifies CASSQNRGQLNEQFF.

The chain couples TRBV19 to TRBJ2-7; 9 nucleotides agree with TRBD2. This CDR3 is 15 amino acids long. The germline V gene encodes CDR1 LNHDA and CDR2 SQIVND (reference sequence). Germline trimming cut 4 bases from V and 3 bases from J; bases unmatched to any gene: 7. The chain's CDR3 is CASSTAGGPSYEQYF. CDR3 nucleotide sequence: TGTGCCAGTAGTACTGCGGGGGGGCCTAGCTACGAGCAGTACTTC.

The chain uses TRBV7-6 and TRBJ2-2, with a tentative D call TRBD2 (5 bases). V lost 1 base to trimming and J lost 6 bases, with 9 bases between them. The CDR3 contains 14 residues. From germline, CDR1 is SGHVS and CDR2 FNYEAQ. The CDR3 here is CASSLEGVAGELFF. The CDR3 region has the DNA TGTGCCAGCAGCTTAGAGGGAGTCGCCGGGGAGCTGTTTTTT.

The rearrangement uses TRBV5-1 and TRBJ1-3; D is ambiguous. The germline CDR1 and CDR2 sequences are SGHRS and YFSETQ. V dropped 3 bases and J dropped 0 bases, with 10 bases sitting between them. There are 15 residues in the CDR3. The CDR3 spells CASSSEATSGNTIYF. The CDR3 nucleotides are TGCGCCAGCAGCTCCGAGGCGACCTCTGGAAACACCATATATTTT.

The rearrangement links TRBV6-1 to TRBJ1-1; 9 bases line up with TRBD1. The length of the CDR3 is 13 residues. V shed 4 bases and J 7 bases; nucleotides not matched to a gene: 4. Germline V lookup: CDR1 MNHNS, CDR2 SASEGT. CDR3 DNA sequence: TGTGCCAGCAGTGTAGGACAGGGGAGTGAAGCTTTCTTT. Protein: CASSVGQGSEAFF.

By frequency in the sample, this clone is medium-sized. The chain carries TRBV30 and TRBJ2-7; 10 bases are shared with TRBD1. The germline V gene has CDR1 GTSNPN and CDR2 SVGIG (reference sequence). V gave up 2 bases and J gave up 4 bases; unmatched junction bases: 8. This CDR3 comprises 15 residues. The CDR3 loop is CAWSPPGQGWYEQYF. As DNA, the CDR3 is TGTGCCTGGAGTCCACCGGGACAGGGGTGGTACGAGCAGTACTTC. The full variable domain, with the rest looked up from reference TRBV30 and TRBJ2-7, is SQTIHQWPATLVQPVGSPLSLECTVEGTSNPNLYWYRQAAGRGLQLLFYSVGIGQISSEVPQNLSASRPQDRQFILSSKKLLLSDSGFYLCAWSPPGQGWYEQYFGPGTRLTVT.

This clone appeared a few times. The chain links TRBV18 to TRBJ1-1; D possibly corresponds to TRBD1 (5 bases). V lost 3 bases and J lost 0, with 14 bases in between. The CDR3 runs to 16 residues. Germline V gene lookup returns CDR1 KGHSH and CDR2 LQKENI. The CDR3: CASSPPDGAMNTEAFF. The CDR3 DNA sequence: TGTGCCAGCTCACCCCCAGATGGGGCGATGAACACTGAAGCTTTCTTT.

This chain joins TRBV13 and TRBJ2-7; a weak D match, TRBD1 (5 bases). V shed 2 bases and J shed 2 bases, with 13 bases lying between them. CDR1 PRHDT and CDR2 FYEKMQ come from the germline V gene (reference sequence). The CDR3 runs to 15 residues. The chain's CDR3 is CASSLRVEGAYEQYF. The CDR3 coding sequence is TGTGCCAGCAGCTTAAGGGTTGAAGGGGCCTACGAGCAGTACTTC.

This clone was counted between two and nine times. V and J are TRBV28 and TRBJ1-2; D call uncertain. Germline CDR1 and CDR2: MDHEN and SYDVKM. This CDR3 comprises 12 residues. The chain's CDR3 is CVTTPINYGYTF. The CDR3 DNA is TGTGTAACGACGCCGATCAACTATGGCTACACCTTC.

The table lists this clone with a count of one. This chain uses TRBV28 with TRBJ1-5; TRBD1 is a possible D gene (5 bases). Germline assignment: CDR1 MDHEN and CDR2 SYDVKM. The CDR3 is made up of 13 amino acids. V was trimmed by 6 bases and J by 3 bases, leaving 9 bases between them. The CDR3 loop reads CASRGRVNQPQHF. The CDR3 DNA is TGTGCCAGCAGGGGACGAGTCAATCAGCCCCAGCATTTT.